The clone carrying this T cell receptor beta chain was seen only a few times. Its target is unknown. The data were taken from a study of CD8 T cells in ankylosing spondylitis. Study results and caveats: Earlier studies detected some motif variants in reactive arthritis synovial fluid and blood. The study identified a TCR beta motif of roughly eight highly homologous variants that appeared characteristic of ankylosing spondylitis blood. Reportedly, matched ankylosing spondylitis synovial fluid was significantly enriched for disease-linked clones.

The germline V gene has CDR1 SGHRS and CDR2 YFSETQ. The CDR3 covers 14 residues. The junction had 6 bases not matched to a gene; V was cut back by 6 bases and J by 4 bases. Libraries of TCR beta came from quantitative 5'-RACE with molecular barcodes. One entry per CDR3 protein results from TCRdb running MiXCR on the 5' RACE reads. The table lists around 160,000 distinct CDR3 sequences, 11% of them singletons. V and J are TRBV5-1 and TRBJ1-2, with 10 nucleotides matching TRBD1. Source material: blood, either unsorted or a sorted T cell fraction (not recorded which). The sequence came from a male donor with ankylosing spondylitis or in good health (not recorded which). The CDR3 DNA follows: TGCGCCAGCATCCCGGGACAGGGGTTCTATGGCTACACCTTC. Encoded protein: CASIPGQGFYGYTF.